This is a list of T cell receptor beta chains from one sample in a study of beta chain features in type 1 diabetes. Here immunoSEQ multiplex PCR was the method, and the copy in TCRdb shows in-frame clones only, minus some. The data show under 95,000 clones, with around a third seen just once and 0.4% to 0.45% held by the top ten. Material: stem cell memory CD4+ T cells from blood. The receptor set was obtained from a woman aged 18-30 years in good health. Each CDR3 is given with its conserved first and last residue. Each record gives: J gene, V gene, D gene, clone size, CDR3 DNA, CDR3 protein. A D gene is named only where the DNA matches it firmly. The size field is filled for only some rows; it gives once, few, many or a size class.

TRBJ2-7 | TRBV6-1 | TRBD2 | - | TGTGCCAGCAGTGGCAGACTAGCGGGAGGCCGCTACGAGCAGTACTTC | CASSGRLAGGRYEQYF
TRBJ2-3 | TRBV2 | TRBD2 | - | TGTGCCAGCAGTACGGGACTAGCGGGAGATACGCAGTATTTT | CASSTGLAGDTQYF
TRBJ2-3 | TRBV7-2 | - | few | TGTGCCAGCAGCTTAAATTGGGGGGGCACAGATACGCAGTATTTT | CASSLNWGGTDTQYF
TRBJ2-5 | TRBV7-9 | TRBD1 | few | TGTGCCAGCAGCTTCCAACAGGGGATGAGGGAGACCCAGTACTTC | CASSFQQGMRETQYF
TRBJ2-7 | TRBV5-6 | TRBD2 | - | TGTGCCAGCAGCTGGGGGGGGGAAGACGAGCAGTACTTC | CASSWGGEDEQYF
TRBJ2-7 | TRBV7-2 | - | few | TGTGCCAGCAGCCCACCGGCAGGCCCCTACGAGCAGTACTTC | CASSPPAGPYEQYF
TRBJ2-7 | TRBV5-1 | - | few | TGCGCCAGCAGCTTTAGGAGGGGAGAGGTTTACGAGCAGTACTTC | CASSFRRGEVYEQYF
TRBJ1-5 | TRBV30 | - | - | TGTGCCTGGAGTGTGGGGCGCTGGCAGCCCCAGCATTTT | CAWSVGRWQPQHF
TRBJ2-1 | TRBV9 | TRBD2 | few | TGTGCCAGCAGCGTAGCGGGGGGTGGGTCCTACAATGAGCAGTTCTTC | CASSVAGGGSYNEQFF
TRBJ2-7 | TRBV4-1 | TRBD1 | - | TGCGCCAGCAGCCGGAACCGGGACAGCCTCTCCTACGAGCAGTACTTC | CASSRNRDSLSYEQYF